A selection of T cell receptor beta chains follows, all from one sample in a study of T cell responses to AZD1222 COVID-19 vaccine. Clones were sequenced by immunoSEQ multiplex PCR, and TCRdb holds only the in-frame ones, with some missing. This sample carries about 120,000 clones, 80% to 90% of them seen once, and the ten largest clones take around 6%. The sample was peripheral blood, taken on day 0 of AZD1222 vaccination. Source of these receptors: an adult in good health. Both conserved end residues are part of each CDR3. The D gene is left open where the match is weak. Clone size is given for some rows only: seen once, a few or many times, or a class if the clone is expanded.

>16|TRBD1|TRBV19|.|TRBJ2-7
CASSPLDRTGENEQYF
TGTGCCAGTAGCCCACTTGACCGGACAGGGGAGAACGAGCAGTACTTC
>13|.|TRBV6-5|few|TRBJ2-7
CASPEAAQGEQYF
TGTGCCAGTCCGGAGGCAGCCCAAGGCGAGCAGTACTTC
>15|.|TRBV7-3|.|TRBJ2-2
CASRPSGKNTGELFF
TGTGCCAGCAGACCCTCAGGAAAAAACACCGGGGAGCTGTTTTTT
>15|TRBD1|TRBV6-5|once|TRBJ2-7
CASSFPTGDRYEQYF
TGTGCCAGCAGTTTCCCGACAGGGGATAGGTACGAGCAGTACTTC
>14|.|TRBV4-2|few|TRBJ2-2
CASSLPANTGELFF
TGTGCCAGCAGCCTACCGGCGAACACCGGGGAGCTGTTTTTT
>13|.|TRBV7-8|few|TRBJ1-2
CASSLTGTYGYTF
TGTGCCAGCAGCTTGACCGGGACCTATGGCTACACCTTC
>15|.|TRBV5-1|.|TRBJ2-2
CASSLRQTNTGELFF
TGCGCCAGCAGTTTGCGACAGACGAACACCGGGGAGCTGTTTTTT
>15|TRBD1|TRBV19|.|TRBJ2-1
CASSRGQGRVNEQFF
TGTGCCAGTAGTCGGGGACAGGGAAGGGTCAATGAGCAGTTCTTC
>14|TRBD1|TRBV11-3|.|TRBJ1-4
CASTEGQGDEKLFF
TGTGCCAGCACTGAGGGGCAGGGGGATGAAAAACTGTTTTTT
>14|TRBD1|TRBV7-9|once|TRBJ1-2
CASSQGQGYGGYTF
TGTGCCAGCAGCCAGGGACAGGGATATGGTGGCTACACCTTC
>14|.|TRBV10-2|once|TRBJ1-6
CASSEPGFDSPLHF
TGCGCCAGCAGTGAACCGGGATTTGATTCACCCCTCCACTTT
>16|TRBD1|TRBV28|.|TRBJ1-1
CASRTGTGEVNTEAFF
TGTGCCAGCAGAACCGGGACAGGGGAAGTGAACACTGAAGCTTTCTTT
>13|.|TRBV12-3/TRBV12-4|.|TRBJ1-2
CATGGQSLYGYTF
TGTGCCACGGGGGGACAATCCCTCTATGGCTACACCTTC
>14|.|TRBV18|.|TRBJ2-2
CASSTPPRPGELFF
TGTGCCAGCTCAACCCCGCCGCGGCCCGGGGAGCTGTTTTTT
>14|TRBD2|TRBV2|.|TRBJ2-5
CASTPSGGQETQYF
TGTGCCAGCACCCCATCGGGGGGCCAAGAGACCCAGTACTTC
>16|TRBD1|TRBV5-4|.|TRBJ2-7
CASSLPGTGKVREQYF
TGTGCCAGCAGCTTGCCAGGGACAGGGAAAGTGCGCGAGCAGTACTTC
>16|.|TRBV14|.|TRBJ2-7
CASSQRKAGTSYEQYF
TGTGCCAGCAGCCAACGGAAGGCAGGGACCTCCTACGAGCAGTACTTC
>13|.|TRBV11-2|.|TRBJ2-7
CASSLGTSYEQYF
TGTGCCAGCAGCTTAGGTACGAGTTACGAGCAGTACTTC
>13|.|TRBV19|.|TRBJ1-2
CASSGLRNYGYTF
TGTGCCAGTAGCGGACTGCGTAACTATGGCTACACCTTC
>11|.|TRBV6-5|.|TRBJ1-1
CASSSTAEAFF
TGTGCCAGCAGTTCTACGGCTGAAGCTTTCTTT
>16|TRBD1|TRBV15|.|TRBJ1-2
CATRGIGEQGYYGYTF
TGTGCCACCAGGGGGATCGGTGAACAGGGGTACTATGGCTACACCTTC
>13|.|TRBV6-5|.|TRBJ2-1
CASNYLRGNEQFF
TGTGCCAGCAACTACCTGAGGGGGAATGAGCAGTTCTTC
>16|.|TRBV6-5|once|TRBJ1-1
CASSYSPPGSNTEAFF
TGTGCCAGCAGTTACTCCCCCCCGGGGTCCAACACTGAAGCTTTCTTT